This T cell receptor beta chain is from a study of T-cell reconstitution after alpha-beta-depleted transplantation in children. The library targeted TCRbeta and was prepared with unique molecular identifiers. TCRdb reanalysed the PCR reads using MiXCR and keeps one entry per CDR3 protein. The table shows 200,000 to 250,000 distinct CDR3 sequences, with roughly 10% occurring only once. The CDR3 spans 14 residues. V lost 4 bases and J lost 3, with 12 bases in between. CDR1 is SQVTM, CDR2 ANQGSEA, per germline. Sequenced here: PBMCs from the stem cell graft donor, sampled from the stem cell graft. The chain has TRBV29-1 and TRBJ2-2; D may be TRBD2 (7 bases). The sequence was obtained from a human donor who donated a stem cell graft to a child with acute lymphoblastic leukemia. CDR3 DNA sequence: TGCAGCGTTGGGAGCGGGACATACACCGGGGAGCTGTTTTTT. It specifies CSVGSGTYTGELFF.